The next 23 T cell receptor beta chains were all read from a single sample in a study of human T cells and chemical hapten exposure. TCRdb re-called the RACE reads with MiXCR, one entry per CDR3 protein. The sample shows approximately 350,000 distinct CDR3 sequences, around 7% of them seen only once. Sample time point: patch test 1, 2 weeks after DPC sensitization. The sample's treatment: therapeutic diphenylcyclopropenone sensitization with weekly scalp DPC. Sequenced here: whole blood, sampled in connection with sensitization to the hapten diphenylcyclopropenone (DPC). These receptors came from a woman between 18 and 30 years old with alopecia areata. Some clones in this sample may be carry-over from other donors' samples.

The sample holds many counts of this clonotype. The J gene is TRBJ1-2, the V gene TRBV10-3, with D maybe TRBD1 (5 bases). V was trimmed by 2 bases and J by 4 bases, leaving 8 bases between them. The CDR3 spans 13 residues. Germline assignment: CDR1 ENHRY and CDR2 SYGVKD. The CDR3 loop is CAISEGQGYGYTF. The CDR3 nucleotides are TGTGCCATCAGTGAGGGCCAGGGCTATGGCTACACCTTC.

A few counts support this clonotype. The chain links TRBV24-1 to TRBJ2-1, with D possibly TRBD2 on 5 matching bases. The CDR3 loop spans 14 amino acids. Trimming left V 4 bases short and J 7 bases short, with 13 bases between. CDR1 is KGHDR and CDR2 is SFDVKD in the germline V gene. As DNA, the CDR3 is TGTGCCACCAGTGACTCGCGGGCCCCGAATGAGCAGTTCTTC. Protein: CATSDSRAPNEQFF.

Ten or more counts support this clonotype. V is TRBV7-6 and J is TRBJ2-7, with D maybe TRBD1 (5 bases). The germline V gene encodes CDR1 SGHVS and CDR2 FNYEAQ. V lost 2 bases and J 6 bases, leaving 14 bases between the germline ends. The CDR3 runs 14 residues. The CDR3 region is CASSLSQGAPEQYF. CDR3 coding DNA: TGTGCCAGCAGCTTATCACAAGGGGCCCCCGAGCAGTACTTC.

This clonotype has more than one count but fewer than ten. The rearrangement uses TRBV20-1 and TRBJ1-1, with 11 bases aligning to TRBD1. The V gene's germline CDR1 is DFQATT and CDR2 SNEGSKA (reference sequence). V shed 3 bases and J 1 base; nucleotides not matched to a gene: 1. The CDR3 runs to 14 residues. CDR3 loop: CSARDRGPNTEAFF. The CDR3 region has the DNA TGCAGTGCTAGGGACAGGGGGCCGAACACTGAAGCTTTCTTT.

This clonotype was counted only a few times. V usage is TRBV6-5 and J usage is TRBJ1-1; no definite D call. V was cut by 5 bases and J by 0 bases, with 16 bases left in between. The CDR3 has 16 amino acids. Germline V gene data show CDR1 as MNHEY and CDR2 as SVGAGI. CDR3 coding DNA: TGTGCCAGCAGTAAGCCCCCAGGCCTTCTGAACACTGAAGCTTTCTTT. Amino acids: CASSKPPGLLNTEAFF.

In this sample, this clonotype turned up many times. The chain uses TRBV7-2 and TRBJ2-7; D call uncertain. V shed 1 base and J shed 1 base, with 5 bases lying between them. Germline V CDR1 and CDR2: SGHTA, FQGNSA. This CDR3 comprises 13 residues. CDR3: CASSLESSYEQYF. CDR3 DNA sequence: TGTGCCAGCAGCTTAGAATCGTCCTACGAGCAGTACTTC.

This clonotype has only a few counts. The rearrangement joins TRBV10-3 to TRBJ2-3; D is possibly TRBD2 (6 bases). The germline gives CDR1 ENHRY, CDR2 SYGVKD. This CDR3 is built from 15 residues. Trimming stripped 0 bases from V and 2 bases from J, with 9 bases between. CDR3 residues: CAISESRDSTDTQYF. In DNA, the CDR3 is TGTGCCATCAGTGAGTCTCGGGACTCCACAGATACGCAGTATTTT.

This sequence joins TRBV29-1 and TRBJ1-1; no firm D call. In germline, CDR1 is SQVTM, CDR2 ANQGSEA. The CDR3 totals 11 residues. V lost 4 bases and J lost 7, with 10 bases in between. CDR3: CSVAYGVEAFF. In DNA form, the CDR3 reads TGCAGCGTTGCTTACGGGGTTGAAGCTTTCTTT.

The sample holds a few counts of this clonotype. V gene TRBV11-1 combines with J gene TRBJ2-7; 8 positions agree with TRBD2. J gave up 3 bases and V 7 bases, and 11 bases lay outside the gene matches. CDR1 and CDR2 from the germline V gene are SGHAT and FQDESV (reference sequence). This CDR3 has 15 amino acids. CDR3 nucleotides: TGTGCCAGCACATTCAGCGGGGGAGTAGACTACGAGCAGTACTTC. Protein sequence: CASTFSGGVDYEQYF.

This chain connects TRBV11-1 to TRBJ2-1, with 10 bases matching TRBD2. Germline V gene sequence: CDR1 SGHAT, CDR2 FQDESV (reference sequence). V shed 1 base, J shed 12 bases, and the junction held 15 bases outside the gene matches. This CDR3 has 17 amino acids. The CDR3 region is CASSLDGSLAGVNGQFF. The CDR3, as DNA: TGTGCCAGCAGCTTAGATGGAAGTCTAGCGGGGGTTAACGGGCAGTTCTTC.

This clonotype came up many times. The rearrangement links TRBV7-2 to TRBJ2-7, with 10 positions matching TRBD2. Trimming cost V 5 bases and J 5 bases; bases outside gene matches: 12. This CDR3 spans 16 amino acids. CDR1 and CDR2 (germline): SGHTA, FQGNSA. The CDR3: CASSPSQAGGPHEQYF. The CDR3 DNA reads TGTGCCAGCAGCCCGAGCCAAGCGGGGGGGCCGCACGAGCAGTACTTC.

This clonotype has ten or more counts. The chain recombines TRBV7-2 with TRBJ2-5, with TRBD1 identical over 7 bases. Looked up from germline, CDR1 is SGHTA and CDR2 is FQGNSA. With 2 bases clipped from V and 1 base from J, the junction kept 10 bases outside the gene matches. The CDR3 is 17 amino acids. The CDR3 loop reads CASSLSPSTGSQETQYF. The CDR3 DNA reads TGTGCCAGCAGCTTAAGCCCCTCGACAGGGTCCCAAGAGACCCAGTACTTC.

The chain joins TRBV4-3 to TRBJ2-6; 12 bases match TRBD1. V shed 0 bases, J shed 1 base, and the junction held 10 bases outside the gene matches. This CDR3 has 21 amino acids. Germline-derived CDR1 and CDR2 are LGHNA and YSLEER. The CDR3 DNA is TGCGCCAGCAGCCAAGAGATCGGGACAGGGGGCGCAGGGTCTGGGGCCAACGTCCTGACTTTC. Amino acids: CASSQEIGTGGAGSGANVLTF.

This clonotype was seen ten or more times. The rearrangement joins TRBV24-1 to TRBJ1-5, with TRBD1 identical over 7 bases. The trim removed 2 bases at V and 7 bases at J, leaving 10 bases unmatched. Germline V gives CDR1 KGHDR, CDR2 SFDVKD. The CDR3 has 16 residues. The CDR3 nucleotides read TGTGCCACCAGTGATTCATCTACAGGGGCCACGCAGCCCCAGCATTTT. Translated: CATSDSSTGATQPQHF.

This clonotype was counted ten times or more. This chain connects TRBV13 to TRBJ2-5; no clear D gene. Germline V CDR1 and CDR2: PRHDT, FYEKMQ (reference sequence). The CDR3 runs 13 residues. Between the trimmed V and J ends, which lost 3 bases and 4 bases, there was a span of 9 bases. The CDR3 DNA follows: TGTGCCAGCAGCTTGCGGCCACGAGAGACCCAGTACTTC. This gives the protein CASSLRPRETQYF.

This clonotype has a handful of counts. The rearrangement uses TRBV3-1 and TRBJ1-1; 8 nucleotides agree with TRBD1. This CDR3 is built from 13 residues. Germline loops: CDR1 LGHDT, CDR2 YNNKEL (reference sequence). J was trimmed by 2 bases and V by 8 bases; bases with no gene match: 4. The CDR3: CASRRGPNTEAFF. The CDR3 DNA reads as TGTGCCAGCCGCAGGGGGCCAAACACTGAAGCTTTCTTT.

This clonotype was counted between two and nine times. The chain uses TRBV6-2 or TRBV6-3 and TRBJ1-5; TRBD1 matches at 8 bases. There are 16 residues in the CDR3. Trimming at V came to 5 bases and at J to 4 bases, leaving 10 bases not matched to a gene. Germline V lookup: CDR1 MNHEY, CDR2 SVGEGT. The CDR3 DNA reads as TGTGCCAGCAGTCACAGGGGGGTCGTTTCAAATCAGCCCCAGCATTTT. Its protein is CASSHRGVVSNQPQHF.

This clonotype has at least ten counts. The chain links TRBV6-6 to TRBJ1-5; D gene ambiguous. Germline CDR1 reads MNHNY; CDR2 reads SVGAGI (reference sequence). Trimming removed 5 bases from V and 3 bases from J, with 11 bases in between. This CDR3 spans 14 amino acids. In DNA, the CDR3 is TGTGCCAGCAGTCTAGACAAGTTCAATCAGCCCCAGCATTTT. It translates to CASSLDKFNQPQHF.

This clonotype showed up just a few times. This sequence joins TRBV6-1 and TRBJ2-7; 7 bases are a match to TRBD1. V was pared by 6 bases and J by 2 bases, with 10 bases of the junction left unmatched. The CDR3 runs 15 residues. Germline CDR1 reads MNHNS; CDR2 reads SASEGT. DNA of the CDR3: TGTGCCAGCAGCTCATTGACAGGGATAACCTACGAGCAGTACTTC. It yields the protein CASSSLTGITYEQYF.

This clonotype was observed a handful of times. The chain is built from TRBV4-2 and TRBJ2-3; D unresolved. Between the trimmed V and J ends, which lost 0 bases and 0 bases, there was a span of 16 bases. This CDR3 has 18 residues. Germline V CDR1 and CDR2: LGHNA, YNFKEQ. The CDR3 loop reads CASSQDQQRRYSTDTQYF. The CDR3 coding sequence is TGTGCCAGCAGCCAAGATCAGCAAAGACGGTATAGCACAGATACGCAGTATTTT.

The rearrangement links TRBV4-2 to TRBJ2-7; no clear D. Germline CDR1 LGHNA, CDR2 YNFKEQ. The CDR3 is 16 residues long. V was trimmed by 1 base and J by 1 base, leaving 14 bases between them. The CDR3 nucleotides read TGTGCCAGCAGCCAAGCGGCACCCATCCCATCCTACGAGCAGTACTTC. Residues: CASSQAAPIPSYEQYF.

This chain connects TRBV4-3 to TRBJ2-1; a weak D match, TRBD2 (5 bases). CDR3 length: 17 residues. Looked up from germline, CDR1 is LGHNA and CDR2 is YSLEER. V was clipped by 0 bases and J by 4 bases, with 16 bases between them. CDR3 DNA: TGCGCCAGCAGCCAAGATTCCCTTAGCGTGTTGTACAATGAGCAGTTCTTC. Translated: CASSQDSLSVLYNEQFF.

This clonotype was seen at least ten times. The rearrangement uses TRBV7-9 and TRBJ2-1, with D possibly TRBD1 on 7 matching bases. V was shortened by 6 bases and J by 1 base, with 13 bases between the two germline ends. CDR1 is SEHNR and CDR2 is FQNEAQ in the germline V gene (reference sequence). The length of the CDR3 is 15 residues. CDR3 residues: CASRESGGSYNEQFF. The DNA for the CDR3 is TGTGCCAGCAGAGAATCAGGGGGGTCCTACAATGAGCAGTTCTTC.